What follows describes a single TCR beta chain. What it recognizes is unknown. Clones were read by immunoSEQ multiplex PCR, and TCRdb kept only the in-frame ones, dropping some. The data show fewer than 95,000 clones, 84% seen once. CDR1 and CDR2 (germline): MNHEY, SVGAGI. The CDR3 runs 12 residues. V was cut by 0 bases and J by 12 bases, with 9 bases left in between. The data were taken from a study of cytomegalovirus exposure and HLA in healthy donors. Study-wide background: A subsequent analysis stated that the roughly 130 validation repertoires were run on the same platform as the roughly 710 first-cohort repertoires.

The study's findings and limits: Most TCR sequences were rare, but some public TCRs occurred in many donors. Investigators reported 164 TCR beta chains as tied to cytomegalovirus. Subsequent analysis showed first-cohort TCR clusters tending to co-occur in about 110 validation repertoires.

The chain combines TRBV6-5 with TRBJ2-1; perhaps TRBD1 as D (6 bases). The TCR was taken from a young woman in good health and CMV-seropositive. Source material: PBMCs. The CDR3 loop is CASSYSRTVQFF. Written as DNA, the CDR3 is TGTGCCAGCAGTTACTCCCGGACAGTGCAGTTCTTC.